These T cell receptor beta chains were read from a single sample in a study of T cells after yellow fever vaccination. TCRdb itself ran the 5' RACE reads through MiXCR, one entry per CDR3 protein. The sample lists about 220,000 distinct CDR3 sequences; about 3% were seen once. The specimen comprised CD4+ T cells sorted from PBMCs, sampled 10 days after the yellow fever booster vaccination. These receptors were obtained from a man aged 18-30 years who received the YFV17D yellow fever vaccine. Both conserved end residues are part of each CDR3. The order of the fields is V gene, J gene, CDR3 protein.

TRBV6-6	TRBJ2-7	CASGPTAGGAYEQYF
TRBV6-1	TRBJ1-6	CASSERPRGGNSPLHF
TRBV7-2	TRBJ1-1	CASSLARGTEAFF
TRBV10-3	TRBJ1-1	CATKPQGEGTEAFF
TRBV7-9	TRBJ1-1	CASSLARAAGTEAFF
TRBV10-3	TRBJ1-2	CAISESYGYTF
TRBV7-2	TRBJ2-5	CASSINVRETQYF
TRBV15	TRBJ1-2	CATSSRTVGYGYTF
TRBV10-2	TRBJ1-2	CASTRGTPTYGYTF
TRBV19	TRBJ1-5	CASSRNNRFSNQPQHF
TRBV2	TRBJ1-5	CASSPGTENNQPQHF
TRBV29-1	TRBJ2-5	CSGGRPGGRETQYF
TRBV7-2	TRBJ2-1	CASSHSSGSYNEQFF
TRBV18	TRBJ2-7	CASSLTSGGAHEQYF
TRBV28	TRBJ1-1	CASRAGGVEAFF
TRBV20-1	TRBJ1-6	CSARRVQDSMYNSPLHF
TRBV27	TRBJ1-6	CASTSRLGSPLHF
TRBV5-1	TRBJ2-1	CASSLLYNEQFF
TRBV5-1	TRBJ2-1	CASSLSGLIVDEQFF
TRBV11-2	TRBJ2-5	CASSPRTGNVRETQYF
TRBV6-2/TRBV6-3	TRBJ2-3	CASSRERGVSTDTQYF
TRBV15	TRBJ1-1	CATSRGGSNTEAFF